This T cell receptor beta chain is from a study of blood T cell repertoires in COVID-19. Study-wide context: Collection of acute and convalescent COVID-19 samples took place in the United States, Italy and Spain. PBMCs, B-cell-depleted T cells, or T cells were the source of the cDNA or gDNA that made up the material.

This clone was picked up a small number of times. This CDR3 has 17 amino acids. Germline V gene lookup returns CDR1 LGHNA and CDR2 YSLEER. With 1 base clipped from V and 2 bases from J, the junction kept 7 bases outside the gene matches. Patients from Seattle were sampled longitudinally, starting during active infection. Study processing details: Estimation of nucleated cell counts was performed using reference gene primer amplification. TCRdb's copy holds only in-frame clones and misses some; the assay was immunoSEQ multiplex PCR. V, J and clone size derive from that table, while D and trimming were established from the DNA sequence. The repertoire holds hundreds of thousands of clones, with about 90% as singletons.

Material for sequencing was peripheral blood. This chain links TRBV4-3 with TRBJ2-7; 11 bases are shared with TRBD1. This TCR derives from a woman in her seventies with COVID-19, enrolled during active disease. CDR3 DNA sequence: TGCGCCAGCAGCCAAGGGACAGGGGGCGTCGAGGCCTACGAGCAGTACTTC. This codes for CASSQGTGGVEAYEQYF.